Following are 5 T cell receptor beta chains from one sample sequenced in a study of CD8 T cells in ankylosing spondylitis. MiXCR, run by TCRdb on the 5' RACE reads, gives a single entry per CDR3 protein. The table lists roughly 250,000 distinct CDR3 sequences, around 7.8% of them singletons. Input material: blood, either unsorted or a sorted T cell fraction (not recorded which). These receptors all come from a male donor with ankylosing spondylitis or in good health (not recorded which).

Ten or more counts support this clonotype. The DNA for the CDR3 is TGTGCCACCAGCACCGGAGCGGGAGCCAGAAAAAACATTCAGTACTTC. Translated, it gives CATSTGAGARKNIQYF. The chain links TRBV15 to TRBJ2-4, with TRBD2 identical over 8 bases. The germline gives CDR1 LNHNV, CDR2 YYDKDF (reference sequence). CDR3 length: 16 residues. With 4 bases clipped from V and 4 bases from J, the junction kept 9 bases outside the gene matches.

The chain uses TRBV4-2 and TRBJ1-2, with a weak D call TRBD1 (6 bases). This CDR3 region has 12 residues. The V gene's germline CDR1 is LGHNA and CDR2 YNFKEQ. The V end was cut by 10 bases, the J end by 7 bases, with 16 bases between. The CDR3 loop reads CAMSPGVVGYTF. The CDR3 DNA is TGTGCCATGAGCCCAGGGGTCGTTGGCTACACCTTC.

This clonotype was counted many times. This chain's CDR3 is CASSPGMQNTEAFF. Here the CDR3 DNA reads TGTGCCAGCAGCCCAGGGATGCAAAACACTGAAGCTTTCTTT. The V gene is TRBV7-2, the J gene TRBJ1-1; possibly TRBD1 for D (5 bases). Trimming pared 5 bases from V and 2 bases from J, leaving 12 bases between. Germline V gene lookup returns CDR1 SGHTA and CDR2 FQGNSA. The CDR3 extends over 14 amino acids.

This clonotype was seen repeatedly, ten times or more. J is TRBJ1-1 and V is TRBV12-3 or TRBV12-4; the D gene is possibly TRBD1 (6 bases). Trimming took off 1 base at V and 5 bases at J, with 17 bases between the two ends. The CDR3 sequence is 16 residues long. CDR3 loop: CASSLGGGQVRTEAFF. CDR3 coding DNA: TGTGCCAGCAGTTTAGGGGGGGGGCAAGTGAGGACTGAAGCTTTCTTT.

This clonotype occurred many times. J is TRBJ2-3 and V is TRBV7-3, with 7 bases identical to TRBD1. Per germline, CDR1 SGHTA and CDR2 FQGTGA. J lost 9 bases, V lost 5 bases, and 5 bases had no gene match. The CDR3 is 12 residues long. The CDR3 protein is CASSEHRGTQYF. CDR3 bases: TGTGCCAGCAGCGAGCACAGGGGAACGCAGTATTTT.